The next 28 T cell receptor beta chains were all read from a single sample in a study of OX40 agonist ivuxolimab in advanced cancers. Only in-frame clones appear in the TCRdb table, and some are missing; sequencing was by immunoSEQ multiplex PCR. This sample has roughly 40,000 clones; about 82% occur once, and the top ten carry roughly a fifth. Sequenced material: CD4+ or CD8+ T cells sorted from blood, taken in a trial of the OX40 agonist ivuxolimab. These receptors originate from an adult with an advanced solid tumor such as melanoma, head and neck, liver or kidney cancer.

CDR3 loop: CASSAGTGEETQYF. As DNA, the CDR3 is TGTGCCAGCAGCGCCGGGACAGGGGAAGAGACCCAGTACTTC. The chain recombines TRBV7-3 with TRBJ2-5, with 10 bases identical to TRBD1. The CDR3 has 14 residues. The germline V gene encodes CDR1 SGHTA and CDR2 FQGTGA. J was trimmed by 3 bases and V by 5 bases; bases with no gene match: 3.

This chain uses TRBV4-2 with TRBJ2-1; 12 bases match TRBD1. V dropped 2 bases and J dropped 7; count of bases not matched to a gene: 6. The CDR3 contains 16 residues. Germline V gives CDR1 LGHNA, CDR2 YNFKEQ. In DNA, the CDR3 is TGTGCCAGCAGCCAAACCGGGACAGGGGGCAAGAATGAGCAGTTCTTC. It codes for CASSQTGTGGKNEQFF.

The chain links TRBV13 to TRBJ2-5, with D possibly called TRBD1 or TRBD2 (5 bases each). Germline CDR1 PRHDT, CDR2 FYEKMQ (reference sequence). The CDR3 sequence is 14 residues long. V gave up 5 bases and J gave up 5 bases, with 15 bases separating them. The CDR3 bases are TGTGCCAGCAGCAGAAGGGGAAGGAGGGAGACCCAGTACTTC. This gives the protein CASSRRGRRETQYF.

In this sample, this clone turned up once. The chain couples TRBV7-3 to TRBJ2-1, with 7 bases lining up with TRBD1. The germline gives CDR1 SGHTA, CDR2 FQGTGA. The ends lost 5 bases at V and 8 bases at J; junction bases unmatched: 9. The CDR3 contains 14 residues. Here the CDR3 DNA reads TGTGCCAGCAGCATCCGACAGGGATTGGATGAGCAGTTCTTC. This encodes CASSIRQGLDEQFF.

V is TRBV5-4 and J is TRBJ2-5; D is perhaps TRBD2 (5 bases). V lost 6 bases, J lost 3 bases, and 12 bases lay in between. The CDR3 consists of 13 residues. The germline CDR1 and CDR2 sequences are SGHNT and YYREEE (reference sequence). CDR3 nucleotides: TGTGCCAGCATGGGGAGCAGAGAAGAGACCCAGTACTTC. Encoded protein: CASMGSREETQYF.

This clone was counted only a few times. A far larger clone differs by one base, so this is likely a read error. This CDR3 is also generated by other DNA sequences in the sample. The genes are TRBV5-2 and TRBJ1-5. TRBV5-2 is a pseudogene. The CDR3 has 13 residues. CDR3 nucleotides: TGTGCCAGCAGCCAAGAAAGCGATCAGCCCCAGCATTTT. Translation: CASSQESDQPQHF.

The V and J genes are TRBV5-5 and TRBJ2-1; 9 positions match TRBD2. This CDR3 is built from 15 residues. Germline V gives CDR1 SGHKS, CDR2 YYEKEE (reference sequence). The V and J ends lost 1 base and 3 bases, in that order; junction bases with no gene match: 2. The CDR3 reads CASSLSSGGYNEQFF. As DNA, the CDR3 is TGTGCCAGCAGCTTGAGTAGCGGGGGCTACAATGAGCAGTTCTTC.

The chain has TRBV5-6 and TRBJ2-7; 8 bases fit TRBD1. CDR3 size: 16 residues. V trimming: 1 base; J trimming: 2 bases; junction bases outside the gene matches: 8. Germline lookup yields CDR1 SGHDT and CDR2 YYEEEE. CDR3 sequence (DNA): TGTGCCAGCAGCTTGACCACAGGGGGAAACACCTACGAGCAGTACTTC. It codes for CASSLTTGGNTYEQYF. Filled out from reference TRBV5-6 and TRBJ2-7, the complete variable domain reads DAGVTQSPTHLIKTRGQQVTLRCSPKSGHDTVSWYQQALGQGPQFIFQYYEEEERQRGNFPDRFSGHQFPNYSSELNVNALLLGDSALYLCASSLTTGGNTYEQYFGPGTRLTVT.

The sample holds one count of this clone. V and J are TRBV27 and TRBJ1-1; D is undetermined. This CDR3 comprises 15 residues. Trimming took off 4 bases at V and 0 bases at J, with 12 bases between the two ends. Germline CDR1 and CDR2: MNHEY and SMNVEV (reference sequence). The CDR3 reads CASSSPSNLNTEAFF. CDR3 in DNA: TGTGCCAGCAGTTCCCCTTCCAATTTGAACACTGAAGCTTTCTTT.

This sequence joins TRBV5-1 and TRBJ1-1, with 11 bases identical to TRBD1. CDR3 length: 15 residues. Germline lookup yields CDR1 SGHRS and CDR2 YFSETQ. V dropped 2 bases and J dropped 5; count of bases not matched to a gene: 5. This CDR3 reads CASSLGQGARTEAFF. The CDR3 nucleotides are TGCGCCAGCAGCTTAGGACAGGGGGCAAGAACTGAAGCTTTCTTT. Filled out from reference TRBV5-1 and TRBJ1-1, the complete variable domain reads KAGVTQTPRYLIKTRGQQVTLSCSPISGHRSVSWYQQTPGQGLQFLFEYFSETQRNKGNFPGRFSGRQFSNSRSEMNVSTLELGDSALYLCASSLGQGARTEAFFGQGTRLTVV.

The rearrangement joins TRBV9 to TRBJ2-4, with a possible D match to TRBD1 (7 bases). Per germline, CDR1 SGDLS and CDR2 YYNGEE. The ends were cut back, 0 bases at V and 8 bases at J, with 21 bases in the middle. The CDR3 covers 17 residues. The CDR3 DNA is TGTGCCAGCAGCGTAGACCGGACGGGGCAGGGGGAGGACATTCAGTACTTC. Protein sequence: CASSVDRTGQGEDIQYF.

The chain couples TRBV11-3 to TRBJ2-7; 8 bases agree with TRBD2. The CDR3 spans 14 residues. Germline CDR1 SGHNT, CDR2 YENEEA. V was pared by 2 bases and J by 3 bases, with 3 bases of the junction left unmatched. The CDR3 here is CASSLSGGVYEQYF. CDR3 bases: TGTGCCAGCAGCTTAAGCGGGGGCGTCTACGAGCAGTACTTC.

The chain links TRBV5-4 to TRBJ2-7; D is perhaps TRBD2 (5 bases). CDR1 SGHNT and CDR2 YYREEE come from the germline V gene (reference sequence). CDR3 length: 14 amino acids. Trimming pared 4 bases from V and 0 bases from J, leaving 11 bases between. The CDR3 DNA reads as TGTGCCAGCAGCCTAACGAGGGTCTCCTACGAGCAGTACGTC. It codes for CASSLTRVSYEQYV.

The gene calls are TRBV6-5 and TRBJ1-6, with 9 bases aligning to TRBD1. Germline values: CDR1 MNHEY, CDR2 SVGAGI. The CDR3 contains 15 residues. V was clipped by 6 bases and J by 10 bases; unmatched bases: 10. CDR3 sequence reads: CASSGPGQGSSPLHF. For the CDR3, the DNA is TGTGCCAGCAGCGGACCGGGACAGGGAAGCTCACCCCTCCACTTT.

V and J are TRBV4-3 and TRBJ1-5; the D gene is possibly TRBD1 (5 bases). Trimming removed 4 bases from V and 5 bases from J, with 9 bases in between. This CDR3 has 13 residues. Looked up from germline, CDR1 is LGHNA and CDR2 is YSLEER. CDR3 nucleotides: TGCGCCAGCAGCCCGACAGTATATCAGCCCCAGCATTTT. Translating gives CASSPTVYQPQHF.

This chain links TRBV7-8 with TRBJ2-7; D remains unclear. V gave up 5 bases and J gave up 3 bases, with 11 bases separating them. CDR3 size: 13 residues. The germline CDR1 and CDR2 sequences are SGHVS and FQNEAQ. CDR3 DNA sequence: TGTGCCAGCAGCACTTTAGAGATCTACGAGCAGTACGTC. Translating gives CASSTLEIYEQYV.

V usage is TRBV6-6 and J usage is TRBJ2-3; the match to TRBD2 covers 11 bases. The germline V gene has CDR1 MNHNY and CDR2 SVGAGI (reference sequence). The length of the CDR3 is 15 residues. The junction had 2 bases not matched to a gene; V was cut back by 0 bases and J by 6 bases. CDR3 protein: CASSYSSSGGDTQYF. In nucleotides, the CDR3 is TGTGCCAGCAGTTACTCGTCTAGCGGGGGGGATACGCAGTATTTT.

V and J are TRBV4-1 and TRBJ2-1; weak D call: TRBD2 (6 bases). This CDR3 has 18 amino acids. CDR1 is MGHRA and CDR2 is YSYEKL in the germline V gene. Trimming cost V 1 base and J 4 bases, with 20 bases left between them. CDR3 DNA: TGCGCCAGCAGCCAAGTCGGGGGAAGGGGCCTACCATACAATGAGCAGTTCTTC. This sequence encodes CASSQVGGRGLPYNEQFF.

V is TRBV7-2 and J is TRBJ1-1; D gene uncertain. Germline V gives CDR1 SGHTA, CDR2 FQGNSA. The CDR3 length is 12 residues. Trimming removed 5 bases from V and 7 bases from J, with 11 bases in between. CDR3 coding DNA: TGTGCCAGCAGCCCGTACCTGGGTGAAGCTTTCTTT. Its protein is CASSPYLGEAFF.

V usage is TRBV6-6 and J usage is TRBJ1-6, with D uncertain. CDR3 length equals 13 residues. Germline values: CDR1 MNHNY, CDR2 SVGAGI (reference sequence). The CDR3 region has the DNA TGTGTCACAAGGAGCTCCTATAATTCACCCCTCCACTTT. Protein: CVTRSSYNSPLHF.

V and J are TRBV27 and TRBJ2-3; D unclear. V lost 1 base and J lost 2, with 13 bases in between. The germline gives CDR1 MNHEY, CDR2 SMNVEV (reference sequence). The CDR3 runs to 16 residues. CDR3 in amino acids: CASSLWVGWDTDTQYF. The CDR3 DNA follows: TGTGCCAGCAGTTTATGGGTAGGGTGGGACACAGATACGCAGTATTTT.

The rearrangement joins TRBV2 to TRBJ2-4; 7 nucleotides line up with TRBD2. The germline gives CDR1 SNHLY, CDR2 FYNNEI. The CDR3 contains 16 residues. Trimming took 4 bases from V and 1 from J; bases not matched to a gene: 7. The CDR3 DNA is TGTGCCAGCAGTGGGGAGGGATGGGGCGCCAAAAACATTCAGTACTTC. It yields the protein CASSGEGWGAKNIQYF. The full variable domain, in which reference TRBV2 and TRBJ2-4 provide the parts outside the CDR3, is EPEVTQTPSHQVTQMGQEVILRCVPISNHLYFYWYRQILGQKVEFLVSFYNNEISEKSEIFDDQFSVERPDGSNFTLKIRSTKLEDSAMYFCASSGEGWGAKNIQYFGAGTRLSVL.

The chain employs TRBV6-1 and TRBJ1-5; D remains ambiguous. The germline CDR1 and CDR2 sequences are MNHNS and SASEGT. The V end lost 2 bases, the J end lost 0 bases, and 8 bases lay between the germline ends. The CDR3 runs 15 residues. The CDR3 reads CASSELGYSNQPQHF. CDR3 nucleotides: TGTGCCAGCAGTGAATTGGGATATAGCAATCAGCCCCAGCATTTT.

J is TRBJ2-3 and V is TRBV4-1, with D unclear. The germline CDR1 and CDR2 sequences are MGHRA and YSYEKL. The V gene lost 2 bases and the J gene lost 4 bases, with 13 bases spanning the gap. The CDR3 length is 15 residues. CDR3 region: CASSQWAAPPDTQYF. The CDR3 bases are TGCGCCAGCAGCCAATGGGCGGCCCCCCCAGATACGCAGTATTTT.

The rearrangement uses TRBV27 and TRBJ2-1, with 9 bases aligning to TRBD2. The CDR3 runs to 15 residues. The junction had 12 bases not matched to a gene; V was cut back by 5 bases and J by 10 bases. The germline V gene has CDR1 MNHEY and CDR2 SMNVEV (reference sequence). The CDR3 region is CASSLSGGGAREQFF. The CDR3 DNA is TGTGCCAGCAGTCTTAGCGGCGGGGGGGCTCGGGAGCAGTTCTTC.

The rearrangement joins TRBV5-4 to TRBJ1-6; TRBD1 might be the D (6 bases). Trimming pared 6 bases from V and 2 bases from J, leaving 18 bases between. This CDR3 is built from 17 residues. CDR1 is SGHNT, CDR2 YYREEE, per germline (reference sequence). The CDR3 sequence is CASKPGTTFAYNSPLHF. In nucleotides, the CDR3 is TGTGCCAGCAAGCCAGGGACAACCTTCGCCTATAATTCACCCCTCCACTTT.

This sequence joins TRBV18 and TRBJ2-5; 7 bases are shared with TRBD1. Trimming cost V 1 base and J 0 bases; bases outside gene matches: 5. The CDR3 covers 16 residues. Germline V CDR1 and CDR2: KGHSH, LQKENI. CDR3 DNA sequence: TGTGCCAGCTCACCACTAATAGGGACAGACCAAGAGACCCAGTACTTC. This gives the protein CASSPLIGTDQETQYF.

Comment on this clone: The same CDR3 also results from other DNA sequences found in this sample. The chain uses TRBV6-5 and TRBJ1-1; D is uncertain. The CDR3 consists of 11 residues. V was clipped by 4 bases and J by 5 bases, with 5 bases between them. In germline, CDR1 is MNHEY, CDR2 SVGAGI. DNA for the CDR3: TGTGCCAGCAGTTTAGGGACTGAAGCTTTCTTT. Protein: CASSLGTEAFF.